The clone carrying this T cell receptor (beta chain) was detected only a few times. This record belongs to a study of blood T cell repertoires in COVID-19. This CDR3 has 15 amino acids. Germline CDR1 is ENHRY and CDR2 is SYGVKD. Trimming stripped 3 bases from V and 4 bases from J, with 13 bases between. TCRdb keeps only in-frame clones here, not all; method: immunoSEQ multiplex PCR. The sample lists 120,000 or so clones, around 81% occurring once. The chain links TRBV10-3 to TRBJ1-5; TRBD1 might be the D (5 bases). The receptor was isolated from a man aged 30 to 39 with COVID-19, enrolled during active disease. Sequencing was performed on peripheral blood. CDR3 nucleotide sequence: TGTGCCATCAGTGACGCGGGGGAGGGGAATCAGCCCCAGCATTTT. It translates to CAISDAGEGNQPQHF.